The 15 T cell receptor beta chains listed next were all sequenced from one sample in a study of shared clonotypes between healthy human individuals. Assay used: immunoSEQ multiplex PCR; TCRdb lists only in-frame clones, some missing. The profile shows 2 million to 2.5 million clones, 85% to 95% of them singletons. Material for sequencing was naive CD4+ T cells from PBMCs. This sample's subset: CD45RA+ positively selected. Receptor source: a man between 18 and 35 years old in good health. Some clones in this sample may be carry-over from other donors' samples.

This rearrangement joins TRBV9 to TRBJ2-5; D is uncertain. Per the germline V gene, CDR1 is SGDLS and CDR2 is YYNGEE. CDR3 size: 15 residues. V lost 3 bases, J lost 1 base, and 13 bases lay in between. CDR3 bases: TGTGCCAGCAGCGGAGGATTGCAAGCCCAAGAGACCCAGTACTTC. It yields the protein CASSGGLQAQETQYF.

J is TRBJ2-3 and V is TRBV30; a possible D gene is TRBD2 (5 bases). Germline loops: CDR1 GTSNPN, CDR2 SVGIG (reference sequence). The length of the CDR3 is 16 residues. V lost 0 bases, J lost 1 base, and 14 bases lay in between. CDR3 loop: CAWSVPKGVGTDTQYF. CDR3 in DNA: TGTGCCTGGAGTGTACCAAAGGGAGTTGGCACAGATACGCAGTATTTT.

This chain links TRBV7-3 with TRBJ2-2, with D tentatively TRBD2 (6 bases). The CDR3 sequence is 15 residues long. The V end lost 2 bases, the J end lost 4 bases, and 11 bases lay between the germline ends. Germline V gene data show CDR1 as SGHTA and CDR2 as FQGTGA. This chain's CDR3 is CASSLGGSGTGELFF. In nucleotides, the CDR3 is TGTGCCAGCAGCTTAGGAGGGTCAGGCACCGGGGAGCTGTTTTTT.

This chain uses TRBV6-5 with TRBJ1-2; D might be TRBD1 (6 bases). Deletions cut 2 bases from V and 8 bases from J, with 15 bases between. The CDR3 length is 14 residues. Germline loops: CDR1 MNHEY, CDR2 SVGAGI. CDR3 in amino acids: CASSYDRGRRGYTF. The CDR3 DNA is TGTGCCAGCAGTTACGATCGGGGGCGGCGAGGCTACACCTTC.

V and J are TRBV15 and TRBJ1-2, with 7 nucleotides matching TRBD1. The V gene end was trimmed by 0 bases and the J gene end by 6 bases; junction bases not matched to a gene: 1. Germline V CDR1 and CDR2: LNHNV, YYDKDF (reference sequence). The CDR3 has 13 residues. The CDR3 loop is CATSRETGDGYTF. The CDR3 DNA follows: TGTGCCACCAGCAGAGAAACAGGGGATGGCTACACCTTC.

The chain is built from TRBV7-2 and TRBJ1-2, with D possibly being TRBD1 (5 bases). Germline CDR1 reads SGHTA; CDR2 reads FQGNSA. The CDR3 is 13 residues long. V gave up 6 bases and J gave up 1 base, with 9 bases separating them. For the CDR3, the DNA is TGTGCCAGCAGTCCAGGGATTAACTATGGCTACACCTTC. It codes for CASSPGINYGYTF.

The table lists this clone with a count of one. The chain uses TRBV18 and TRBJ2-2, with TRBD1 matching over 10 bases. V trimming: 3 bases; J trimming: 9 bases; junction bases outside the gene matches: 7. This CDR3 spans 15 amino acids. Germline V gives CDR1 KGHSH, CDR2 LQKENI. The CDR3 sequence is CASSPTGQGSRELFF. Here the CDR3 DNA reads TGTGCCAGCTCACCCACGGGACAGGGGAGTCGGGAGCTGTTTTTT. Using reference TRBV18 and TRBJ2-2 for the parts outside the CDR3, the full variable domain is NAGVMQNPRHLVRRRGQEARLRCSPMKGHSHVYWYRQLPEEGLKFMVYLQKENIIDESGMPKERFSAEFPKEGPSILRIQQVVRGDSAAYFCASSPTGQGSRELFFGEGSRLTVL.

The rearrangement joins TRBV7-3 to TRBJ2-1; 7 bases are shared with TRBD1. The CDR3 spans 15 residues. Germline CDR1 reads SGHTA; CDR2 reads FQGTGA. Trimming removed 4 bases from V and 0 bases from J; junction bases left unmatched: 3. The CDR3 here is CASSYRQGSYNEQFF. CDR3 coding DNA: TGTGCCAGCAGCTATCGACAGGGCTCCTACAATGAGCAGTTCTTC.

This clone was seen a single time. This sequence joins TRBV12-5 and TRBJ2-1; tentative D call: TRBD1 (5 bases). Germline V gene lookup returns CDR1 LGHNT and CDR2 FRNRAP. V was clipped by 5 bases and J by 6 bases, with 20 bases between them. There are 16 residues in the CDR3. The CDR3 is CASGRTYSFRGNEQFF. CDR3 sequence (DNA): TGTGCTAGTGGTCGTACCTACAGTTTTAGGGGCAATGAGCAGTTCTTC.

The CDR3 is CASSLAGQPDTQYF. As DNA, the CDR3 is TGTGCCAGCAGCTTAGCCGGACAGCCAGATACGCAGTATTTT. The chain combines TRBV5-5 with TRBJ2-3; the D gene is possibly TRBD1 (6 bases). There are 14 residues in the CDR3. The V gene lost 2 bases and the J gene lost 4 bases, with 11 bases spanning the gap. The germline CDR1 and CDR2 sequences are SGHKS and YYEKEE (reference sequence).

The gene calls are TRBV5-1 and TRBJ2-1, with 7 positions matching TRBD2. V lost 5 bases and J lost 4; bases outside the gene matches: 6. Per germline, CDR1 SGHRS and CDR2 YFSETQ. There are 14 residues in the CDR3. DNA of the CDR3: TGCGCCAGCAGTATGGCTAGCGGATACAATGAGCAGTTCTTC. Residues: CASSMASGYNEQFF.

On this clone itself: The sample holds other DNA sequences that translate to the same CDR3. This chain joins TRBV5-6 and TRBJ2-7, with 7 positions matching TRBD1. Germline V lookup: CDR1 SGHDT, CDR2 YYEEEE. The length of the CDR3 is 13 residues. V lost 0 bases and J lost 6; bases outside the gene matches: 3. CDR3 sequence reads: CASSLAGGSEQYF. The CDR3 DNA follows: TGTGCCAGCAGCTTGGCAGGGGGATCCGAGCAGTACTTC.

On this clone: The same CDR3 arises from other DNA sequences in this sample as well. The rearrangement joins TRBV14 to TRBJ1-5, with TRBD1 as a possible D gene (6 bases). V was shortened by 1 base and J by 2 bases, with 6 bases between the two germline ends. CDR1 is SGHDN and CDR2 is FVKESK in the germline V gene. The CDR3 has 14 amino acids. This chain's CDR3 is CASSQAGGNQPQHF. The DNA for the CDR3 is TGTGCCAGCAGCCAAGCAGGGGGCAATCAGCCCCAGCATTTT.

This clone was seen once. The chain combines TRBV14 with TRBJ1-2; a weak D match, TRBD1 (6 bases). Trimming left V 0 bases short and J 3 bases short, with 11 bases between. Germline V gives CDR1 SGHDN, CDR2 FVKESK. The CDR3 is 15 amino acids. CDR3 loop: CASSQDLNRDYGYTF. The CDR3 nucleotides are TGTGCCAGCAGCCAAGATCTGAACAGGGACTATGGCTACACCTTC.

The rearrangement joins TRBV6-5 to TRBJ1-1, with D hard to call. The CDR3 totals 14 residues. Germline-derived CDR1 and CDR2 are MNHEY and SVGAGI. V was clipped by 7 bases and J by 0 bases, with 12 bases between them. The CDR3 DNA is TGTGCCAGCACCTCGCCCGGGGTGAACACTGAAGCTTTCTTT. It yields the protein CASTSPGVNTEAFF.